These 23 T cell receptor beta chains originate from one sample sequenced in a study of cytomegalovirus exposure and HLA in healthy donors. A multiplex PCR was run with 60 Vbeta primers and 13 Jbeta primers. Using immunoSEQ multiplex PCR, the repertoire was profiled, and TCRdb retains in-frame clones only, with some absent. The repertoire holds 100,000 to 150,000 clones, around 84% seen once, with under 2% in the top ten. The sequenced sample was PBMCs. All receptors come from a man younger than 30 in good health and CMV-seronegative.

This clone was observed a handful of times. This chain connects TRBV2 to TRBJ2-1; the D gene is possibly TRBD1 (6 bases). Germline CDR1 reads SNHLY; CDR2 reads FYNNEI. CDR3 length: 21 amino acids. With 8 bases removed from V and 2 bases from J, the gap between germline ends came to 34 bases. The CDR3 is CASVVRLDSGTRRRTYNEQFF. CDR3 bases: TGTGCCAGCGTCGTTCGGCTAGACAGTGGGACAAGACGTCGTACCTACAATGAGCAGTTCTTC. Combining the CDR3 with reference TRBV2 and TRBJ2-1 gives the whole variable domain EPEVTQTPSHQVTQMGQEVILRCVPISNHLYFYWYRQILGQKVEFLVSFYNNEISEKSEIFDDQFSVERPDGSNFTLKIRSTKLEDSAMYFCASVVRLDSGTRRRTYNEQFFGPGTRLTVL.

This sequence joins TRBV10-1 and TRBJ1-4; D possibly corresponds to TRBD1 (5 bases). The germline V gene has CDR1 WNHNN and CDR2 SYGVQD (reference sequence). V lost 9 bases to trimming and J lost 4 bases, with 12 bases between them. CDR3 size: 13 residues. CDR3 in DNA: TGCGCCAGTATACAGGTTATTAATGAAAAACTGTTTTTT. It encodes CASIQVINEKLFF.

This chain joins TRBV27 and TRBJ1-5; no firm D call. The CDR3 length is 13 residues. V was pared by 3 bases and J by 1 base, with 4 bases between. Germline lookup yields CDR1 MNHEY and CDR2 SMNVEV (reference sequence). DNA of the CDR3: TGTGCCAGCAGTTTGGGCAGCAATCAGCCCCAGCATTTT. Residues: CASSLGSNQPQHF.

The DNA for the CDR3 is TGTGCCATCAGTGAGTCGAAAGGGAGAAACACTGAAGCTTTCTTT. The encoded protein is CAISESKGRNTEAFF. The J gene is TRBJ1-1, the V gene TRBV10-3, with no clear D. Trimming took 0 bases from V and 2 from J, leaving 10 bases between them. The CDR3 has 15 amino acids. Per germline, CDR1 ENHRY and CDR2 SYGVKD.

This clone appeared once. The V and J genes are TRBV7-9 and TRBJ1-1, with TRBD1 identical over 7 bases. The CDR3 loop spans 14 amino acids. CDR1 SEHNR and CDR2 FQNEAQ come from the germline V gene (reference sequence). The ends lost 3 bases at V and 7 bases at J; junction bases unmatched: 8. The CDR3 DNA reads TGTGCCAGCAGCTTCCCCGACAGGGCAAGTGAAGCTTTCTTT. Translating gives CASSFPDRASEAFF.

The genes are TRBV2 and TRBJ2-1; 9 nucleotides line up with TRBD1. Germline trimming cut 4 bases from V and 5 bases from J; bases unmatched to any gene: 6. The CDR3 covers 15 residues. Germline V lookup: CDR1 SNHLY, CDR2 FYNNEI. This CDR3 is CASSVDRGRHNEQFF. The CDR3 bases are TGTGCCAGCAGTGTGGACAGGGGCCGGCACAATGAGCAGTTCTTC.

The chain carries TRBV7-9 and TRBJ2-3, with TRBD2 as a possible D gene (6 bases). This CDR3 contains 15 residues. Trimming shortened V by 5 bases and J by 2 bases, and 14 bases separated the two germline ends. Germline CDR1 SEHNR, CDR2 FQNEAQ (reference sequence). The CDR3 nucleotides read TGTGCCAGCAGCGCCCGACTAGAACCCACAGATACGCAGTATTTT. Protein: CASSARLEPTDTQYF.

CDR3 DNA: TGTGCCAGCAGCTACCCAGGGCGGGGGGGCAGCACAGATACGCAGTATTTT. It specifies CASSYPGRGGSTDTQYF. The rearrangement joins TRBV7-2 to TRBJ2-3; 9 bases fit TRBD2. The CDR3 spans 17 residues. Germline lookup yields CDR1 SGHTA and CDR2 FQGNSA. V gave up 4 bases and J gave up 0 bases; unmatched junction bases: 8.

V usage is TRBV19 and J usage is TRBJ1-5; the D is unclear. V lost 0 bases and J 8 bases, leaving 14 bases between the germline ends. The CDR3 runs 15 residues. CDR1 is LNHDA and CDR2 is SQIVND in the germline V gene (reference sequence). The CDR3 coding sequence is TGTGCCAGTAGTATAGATAACCCCGGCCGGGAGCCCCAGCATTTT. This encodes CASSIDNPGREPQHF.

CDR3 amino acids: CAGSALGLPRDEQYF. In nucleotides, the CDR3 is TGTGCCGGAAGCGCCCTGGGACTGCCCCGGGACGAGCAGTACTTC. The V and J genes are TRBV6-1 and TRBJ2-7; perhaps TRBD2 as D (6 bases). Germline CDR1 reads MNHNS; CDR2 reads SASEGT. The CDR3 spans 15 residues. Trimming shortened V by 11 bases and J by 5 bases, and 25 bases separated the two germline ends.

The gene calls are TRBV10-1 and TRBJ1-1, with 10 bases aligning to TRBD1. This CDR3 contains 15 residues. Germline values: CDR1 WNHNN, CDR2 SYGVQD (reference sequence). Germline trimming cut 0 bases from V and 3 bases from J; bases unmatched to any gene: 1. The CDR3 protein is CASSESGTGDTEAFF. The CDR3 DNA reads TGCGCCAGCAGTGAGTCAGGGACAGGGGACACTGAAGCTTTCTTT.

Worth noting for this clone: The junction departs from the called germline gene at one end, perhaps through a read error. This chain uses TRBV7-9 with TRBJ1-4, with TRBD1 as a possible D gene (5 bases). The CDR3 covers 15 residues. Germline lookup yields CDR1 SEHNR and CDR2 FQNEAQ (reference sequence). As DNA, the CDR3 is TGTTCCAGCAGCCGTGCTCCGGGGGGTAATGAAAAACTGTTTTTT. Translated: CSSSRAPGGNEKLFF.

This chain links TRBV18 with TRBJ1-2; 9 bases align to TRBD1. Trimming cost V 1 base and J 3 bases; bases outside gene matches: 15. Germline CDR1 reads KGHSH; CDR2 reads LQKENI. The CDR3 is 19 amino acids. The CDR3 bases are TGTGCCAGCTCACCACTAATGAGACCGGGACAGGGCCGGGACTATGGCTACACCTTC. Amino acid sequence: CASSPLMRPGQGRDYGYTF.

The rearrangement uses TRBV6-1 and TRBJ1-1, with TRBD1 matching 9 bases. CDR1 is MNHNS and CDR2 is SASEGT in the germline V gene. The CDR3 is 15 amino acids. After removal of 6 bases from V and 5 bases from J, the junction contained 10 bases not matched to a gene. This CDR3 reads CASRSLQGAGTEAFF. In nucleotides, the CDR3 is TGTGCCAGCAGATCCCTACAGGGGGCAGGGACTGAAGCTTTCTTT.

V gene TRBV7-2 combines with J gene TRBJ2-7; possible D gene TRBD2, 7 bases. This CDR3 contains 19 residues. Germline lookup yields CDR1 SGHTA and CDR2 FQGNSA. Trimming left V 3 bases short and J 0 bases short, with 24 bases between. DNA of the CDR3: TGTGCCAGCAGCTTCAGGGGAGGCTCGGGCGGGGGACGCTCCTACGAGCAGTACTTC. Residues: CASSFRGGSGGGRSYEQYF.

The genes are TRBV7-9 and TRBJ1-1, with TRBD1 matching 7 bases. The CDR3 spans 15 residues. The junction had 5 bases not matched to a gene; V was cut back by 1 base and J by 3 bases. From germline, CDR1 is SEHNR and CDR2 FQNEAQ (reference sequence). For the CDR3, the DNA is TGTGCCAGCAGCTTAGGTGAAGGGGGCTACACTGAAGCTTTCTTT. Protein sequence: CASSLGEGGYTEAFF.

The sample holds a few counts of this clone. The junction does not match germline at one end; this may be a read error. The chain uses TRBV7-9 and TRBJ1-4; possible D gene TRBD1, 5 bases. The CDR3 spans 12 residues. The germline V gene has CDR1 SEHNR and CDR2 FQNEAQ (reference sequence). CDR3 sequence reads: CSSRRQHEKLFF. The CDR3 nucleotides are TGTTCCAGCCGACGACAGCATGAAAAACTGTTTTTT.

The gene calls are TRBV5-1 and TRBJ2-1; TRBD2 matches at 7 bases. CDR1 is SGHRS and CDR2 is YFSETQ in the germline V gene. The length of the CDR3 is 15 residues. The V segment lost 1 base and the J segment 6 bases; nucleotides outside the gene matches: 7. The CDR3 sequence: CASSLTQGGANEQFF. The DNA of the CDR3 is TGCGCCAGCAGCTTGACCCAGGGAGGGGCCAATGAGCAGTTCTTC.

The chain recombines TRBV19 with TRBJ2-1, with 13 nucleotides matching TRBD2. Per the germline V gene, CDR1 is LNHDA and CDR2 is SQIVND (reference sequence). There are 15 residues in the CDR3. V was clipped by 5 bases and J by 4 bases; unmatched bases: 2. The CDR3 spells CASSLGLAGYNEQFF. In DNA form, the CDR3 reads TGTGCCAGTAGTTTGGGACTAGCGGGGTACAATGAGCAGTTCTTC.

The V gene is TRBV7-8, the J gene TRBJ1-1; 7 nucleotides line up with TRBD1. The CDR3 loop spans 14 amino acids. Germline assignment: CDR1 SGHVS and CDR2 FQNEAQ. V was pared by 4 bases and J by 3 bases, with 5 bases of the junction left unmatched. The CDR3 sequence is CASSSYTGDTEAFF. The CDR3 DNA reads as TGTGCCAGCAGCTCGTATACAGGGGACACTGAAGCTTTCTTT.

V gene TRBV19 combines with J gene TRBJ2-3; TRBD2 aligns across 8 bases. Germline trimming cut 3 bases from V and 4 bases from J; bases unmatched to any gene: 6. CDR1 and CDR2 from the germline V gene are LNHDA and SQIVND (reference sequence). There are 15 residues in the CDR3. In DNA, the CDR3 is TGTGCCAGTAGTATGACGGGGGGGTACGCAGATACGCAGTATTTT. Amino acids: CASSMTGGYADTQYF. The complete variable domain, with remaining parts taken from reference TRBV19 and TRBJ2-3, reads DGGITQSPKYLFRKEGQNVTLSCEQNLNHDAMYWYRQDPGQGLRLIYYSQIVNDFQKGDIAEGYSVSREKKESFPLTVTSAQKNPTAFYLCASSMTGGYADTQYFGPGTRLTVL.

The rearrangement joins TRBV5-6 to TRBJ2-7; no firm D call. The CDR3 runs 15 residues. Per germline, CDR1 SGHDT and CDR2 YYEEEE. Trimming left V 2 bases short and J 0 bases short, with 12 bases between. The CDR3 nucleotides read TGTGCCAGCAGCTTTCCCGACTCAAGCTCCTACGAGCAGTACTTC. This encodes CASSFPDSSSYEQYF. The complete variable domain, with remaining parts taken from reference TRBV5-6 and TRBJ2-7, reads DAGVTQSPTHLIKTRGQQVTLRCSPKSGHDTVSWYQQALGQGPQFIFQYYEEEERQRGNFPDRFSGHQFPNYSSELNVNALLLGDSALYLCASSFPDSSSYEQYFGPGTRLTVT.

V and J are TRBV7-2 and TRBJ2-5, with a possible D match to TRBD2 (7 bases). Germline values: CDR1 SGHTA, CDR2 FQGNSA. The CDR3 length is 14 residues. Trimming took 0 bases from V and 5 from J, leaving 10 bases between them. CDR3 in amino acids: CASSLAGGPETQYF. The CDR3 DNA reads as TGTGCCAGCAGCTTAGCGGGGGGGCCCGAGACCCAGTACTTC.